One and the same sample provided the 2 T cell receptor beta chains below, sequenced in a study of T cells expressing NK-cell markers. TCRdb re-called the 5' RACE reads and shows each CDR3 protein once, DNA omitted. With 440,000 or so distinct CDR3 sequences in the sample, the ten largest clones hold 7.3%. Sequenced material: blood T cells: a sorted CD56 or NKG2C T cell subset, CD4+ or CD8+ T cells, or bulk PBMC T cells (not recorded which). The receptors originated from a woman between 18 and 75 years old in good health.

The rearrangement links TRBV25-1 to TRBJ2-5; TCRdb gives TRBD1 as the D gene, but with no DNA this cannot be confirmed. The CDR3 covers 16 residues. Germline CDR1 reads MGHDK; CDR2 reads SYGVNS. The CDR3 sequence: CASSDLRTGWARTQYF.

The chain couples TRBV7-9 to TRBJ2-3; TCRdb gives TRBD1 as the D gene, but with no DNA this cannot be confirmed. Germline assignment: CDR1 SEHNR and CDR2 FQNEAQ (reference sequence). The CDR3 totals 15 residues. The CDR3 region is CASSLVGAFADTQYF.